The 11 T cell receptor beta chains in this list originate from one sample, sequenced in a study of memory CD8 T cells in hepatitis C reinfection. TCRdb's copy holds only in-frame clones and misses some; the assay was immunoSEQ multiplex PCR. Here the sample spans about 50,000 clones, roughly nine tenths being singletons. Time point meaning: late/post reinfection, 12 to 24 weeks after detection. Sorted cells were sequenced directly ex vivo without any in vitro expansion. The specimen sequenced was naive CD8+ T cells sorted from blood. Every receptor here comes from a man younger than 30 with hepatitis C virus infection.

The CDR3 here is CASSYGSGVSYEQFF. The DNA for the CDR3 is TGTGCCAGCAGTTACGGTAGCGGGGTGTCCTATGAGCAGTTCTTC. The chain links TRBV6-5 to TRBJ2-1, with TRBD2 identical over 8 bases. The CDR3 sequence is 15 residues long. V trimming: 2 bases; J trimming: 8 bases; junction bases outside the gene matches: 8. The germline V gene encodes CDR1 MNHEY and CDR2 SVGAGI.

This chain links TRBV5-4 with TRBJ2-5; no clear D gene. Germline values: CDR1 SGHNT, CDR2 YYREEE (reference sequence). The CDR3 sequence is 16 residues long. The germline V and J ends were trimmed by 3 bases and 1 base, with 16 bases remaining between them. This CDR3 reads CASSSSVAYPQETQYF. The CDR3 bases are TGTGCCAGCAGCTCATCGGTAGCCTACCCCCAAGAGACCCAGTACTTC.

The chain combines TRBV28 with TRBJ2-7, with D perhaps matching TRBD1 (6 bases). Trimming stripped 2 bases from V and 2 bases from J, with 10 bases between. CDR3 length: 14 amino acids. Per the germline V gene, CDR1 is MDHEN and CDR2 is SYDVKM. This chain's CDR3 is CASSLTDRPYEQYF. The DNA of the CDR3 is TGTGCCAGCAGTTTAACGGACAGACCCTACGAGCAGTACTTC.

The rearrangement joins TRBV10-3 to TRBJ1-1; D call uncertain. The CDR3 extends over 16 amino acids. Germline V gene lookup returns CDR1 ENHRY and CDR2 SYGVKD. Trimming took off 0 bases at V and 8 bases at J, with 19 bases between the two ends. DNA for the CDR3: TGTGCCATCAGTGAGTCGTTGGGAGGTGGTGCCCGAGAAGCTTTCTTT. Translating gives CAISESLGGGAREAFF.

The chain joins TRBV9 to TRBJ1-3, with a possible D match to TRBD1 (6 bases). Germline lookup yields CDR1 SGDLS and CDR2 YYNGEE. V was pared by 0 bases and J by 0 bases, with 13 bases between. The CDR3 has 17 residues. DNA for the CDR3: TGTGCCAGCAGCGTAGACGGACAGACCTACTCTGGAAACACCATATATTTT. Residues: CASSVDGQTYSGNTIYF.

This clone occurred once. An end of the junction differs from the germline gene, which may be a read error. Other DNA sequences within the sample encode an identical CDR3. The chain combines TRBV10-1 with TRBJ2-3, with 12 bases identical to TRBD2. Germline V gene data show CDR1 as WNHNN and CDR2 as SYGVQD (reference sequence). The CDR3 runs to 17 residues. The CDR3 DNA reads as TGCGCCAGCAGTGGAGGACTAGCGGGAATCCGCACAGATACGCAGTACTTT. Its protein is CASSGGLAGIRTDTQYF.

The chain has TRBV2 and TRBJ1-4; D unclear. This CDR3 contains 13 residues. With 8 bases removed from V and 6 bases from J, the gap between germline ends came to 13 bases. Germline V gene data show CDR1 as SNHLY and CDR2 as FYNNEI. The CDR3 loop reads CASSGRRDEKLFF. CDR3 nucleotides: TGTGCCAGCTCTGGCAGGAGGGATGAAAAACTGTTTTTT.

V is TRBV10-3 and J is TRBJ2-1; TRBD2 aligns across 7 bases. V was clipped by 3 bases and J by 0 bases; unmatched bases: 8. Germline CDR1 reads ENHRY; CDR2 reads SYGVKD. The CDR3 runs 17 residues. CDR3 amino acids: CAISDAPGGSSYNEQFF. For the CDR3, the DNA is TGTGCCATCAGTGATGCCCCGGGGGGTAGCTCCTACAATGAGCAGTTCTTC.

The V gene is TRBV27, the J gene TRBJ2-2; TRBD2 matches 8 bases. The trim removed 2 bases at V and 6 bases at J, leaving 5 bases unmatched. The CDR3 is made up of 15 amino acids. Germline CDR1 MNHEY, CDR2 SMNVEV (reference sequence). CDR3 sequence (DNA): TGTGCCAGCAGTTTAGATAGCGGGATAGCCGGGGAGCTGTTTTTT. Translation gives CASSLDSGIAGELFF.

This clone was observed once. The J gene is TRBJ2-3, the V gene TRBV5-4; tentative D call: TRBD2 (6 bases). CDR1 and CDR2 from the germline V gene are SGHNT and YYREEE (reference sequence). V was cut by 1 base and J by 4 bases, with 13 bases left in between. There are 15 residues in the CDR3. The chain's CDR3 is CASSLWDFRADTQYF. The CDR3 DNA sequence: TGTGCCAGCAGCTTGTGGGACTTCCGTGCAGATACGCAGTATTTT.

CDR3 in amino acids: CSTGGEIVNEQFF. In nucleotides, the CDR3 is TGCAGCACTGGGGGGGAGATTGTCAATGAGCAGTTCTTC. The V gene is TRBV29-1, the J gene TRBJ2-1; 7 nucleotides line up with TRBD2. The V gene end was trimmed by 8 bases and the J gene end by 6 bases; junction bases not matched to a gene: 10. Germline values: CDR1 SQVTM, CDR2 ANQGSEA. This CDR3 region has 13 residues.